This entry describes one TCR beta chain. Its antigen remains unknown. These data originate in a study of cytomegalovirus exposure and HLA in healthy donors. The study's findings and limits: It emerged from a later analysis that several of the most significant clusters appeared to be linked to common viral pathogens. Productive rates of about 87% or about 30% were seen for most TCR beta V segments in an earlier analysis.

This CDR3 is 18 amino acids long. Per germline, CDR1 LGHNA and CDR2 YNFKEQ. The V and J ends lost 1 base and 5 bases, in that order; junction bases with no gene match: 7. PCR primers comprised 60 Vbeta and 13 Jbeta primers. Sequencing was performed with immunoSEQ multiplex PCR; in TCRdb, only in-frame clones are kept and a portion is missing. The sample carries tens of thousands of clones, less than 75% recorded once. The donors were healthy bone marrow donors. The source is a man between 25 and 39 years old in good health and CMV-seronegative. This chain joins TRBV4-2 and TRBJ2-5; 16 nucleotides align to TRBD2. Sequenced: PBMCs. CDR3 DNA: TGTGCCAGCAGCCAAGTCGGGACTAGCGGGAGGGCCGTTGAGACCCAGTACTTC. Translation: CASSQVGTSGRAVETQYF.